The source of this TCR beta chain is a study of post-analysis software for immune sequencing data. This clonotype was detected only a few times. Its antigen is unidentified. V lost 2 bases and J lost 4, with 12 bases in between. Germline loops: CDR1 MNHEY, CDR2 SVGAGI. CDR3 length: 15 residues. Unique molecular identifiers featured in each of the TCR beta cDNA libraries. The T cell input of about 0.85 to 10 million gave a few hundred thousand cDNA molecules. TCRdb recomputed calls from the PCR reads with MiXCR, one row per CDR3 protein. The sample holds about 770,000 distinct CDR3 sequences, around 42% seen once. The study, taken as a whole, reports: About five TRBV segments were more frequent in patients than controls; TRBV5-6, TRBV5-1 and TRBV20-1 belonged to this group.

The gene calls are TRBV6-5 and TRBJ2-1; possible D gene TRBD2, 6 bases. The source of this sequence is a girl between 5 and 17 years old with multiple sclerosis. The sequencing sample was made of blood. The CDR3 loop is CASSYGEAGYNEQFF. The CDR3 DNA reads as TGTGCCAGCAGTTACGGGGAGGCCGGGTACAATGAGCAGTTCTTC.